This TCR beta chain was observed in a study of T cells after yellow fever vaccination. Germline assignment: CDR1 KGHSH and CDR2 LQKENI. There are 15 residues in the CDR3. The V and J ends lost 6 bases and 4 bases respectively, with 16 bases between them. This clonotype was detected many times. TCRdb independently ran MiXCR on the 5' RACE reads; one entry per CDR3 protein. The sample yields under 250,000 distinct CDR3 sequences, 6.9% seen once. The chain is built from TRBV18 and TRBJ2-1; maybe TRBD2 (5 bases). The clonotype originates from a man between 25 and 39 years old who received the YFV17D yellow fever vaccine. The sequencing here drew on CD4+ T cells sorted from PBMCs, taken 15 days after the yellow fever booster vaccination. The CDR3 bases are TGTGCCAGCTCCCCTCGTGGGGAGAGATACAATGAGCAGTTCTTC. Amino acids: CASSPRGERYNEQFF.